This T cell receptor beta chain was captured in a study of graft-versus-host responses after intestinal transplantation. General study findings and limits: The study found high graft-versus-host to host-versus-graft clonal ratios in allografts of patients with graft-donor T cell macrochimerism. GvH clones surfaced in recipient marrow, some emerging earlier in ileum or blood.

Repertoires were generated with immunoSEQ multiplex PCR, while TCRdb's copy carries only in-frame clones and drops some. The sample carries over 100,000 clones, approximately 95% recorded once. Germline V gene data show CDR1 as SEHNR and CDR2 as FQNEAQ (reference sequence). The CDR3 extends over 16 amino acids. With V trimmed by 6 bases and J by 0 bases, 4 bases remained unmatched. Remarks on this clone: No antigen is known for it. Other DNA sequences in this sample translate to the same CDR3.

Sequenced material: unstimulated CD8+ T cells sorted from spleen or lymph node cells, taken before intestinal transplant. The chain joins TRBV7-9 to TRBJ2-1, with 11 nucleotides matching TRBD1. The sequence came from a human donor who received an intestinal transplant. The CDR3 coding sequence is TGTGCCAGCAGACCTGGGACAGGGGGCTCCTACAATGAGCAGTTCTTC. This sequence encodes CASRPGTGGSYNEQFF.